What follows are 16 T cell receptor beta chains derived from one specimen sequenced in a study of T-cell memory formation after mild COVID-19. One entry per CDR3 protein, called by TCRdb with MiXCR from the 5' RACE reads. In the table there are 100,000 to 120,000 distinct CDR3 sequences, about a sixth of which are singletons. Sequencing input: PBMCs or a T cell subset sorted from them (not recorded which). The receptors stem from a young man who had mild COVID-19 (a few samples of this study predate the infection). Cell type and time point are not known.

V usage is TRBV6-4 and J usage is TRBJ2-3, with 7 bases lining up with TRBD2. CDR3 size: 15 residues. Per the germline V gene, CDR1 is MRHNA and CDR2 is SNTAGT. The J segment lost 4 bases and the V segment lost 2 bases, leaving 6 bases of the junction unmatched. CDR3 protein: CASSDETGGSDTQYF. The CDR3 region has the DNA TGTGCCAGCAGTGACGAAACGGGGGGTTCAGATACGCAGTATTTT.

The CDR3 spells CASSQRLAYYEQYF. CDR3 coding DNA: TGTGCCAGCAGTCAGCGACTAGCGTACTACGAGCAGTACTTC. The chain employs TRBV6-2 or TRBV6-3 and TRBJ2-7; 8 bases map to TRBD2. With 5 bases clipped from V and 3 bases from J, the junction kept 6 bases outside the gene matches. Per the germline V gene, CDR1 is MNHEY and CDR2 is SVGEGT. The CDR3 has 14 residues.

The chain carries TRBV12-3 or TRBV12-4 and TRBJ2-1; 8 bases match TRBD1. There are 14 residues in the CDR3. The V and J ends lost 6 bases and 8 bases, in that order; junction bases with no gene match: 9. The chain's CDR3 is CASSARGLWDEQFF. The CDR3 DNA sequence: TGTGCCAGCAGCGCCAGGGGGCTCTGGGATGAGCAGTTCTTC.

CDR3 sequence (DNA): TGCGCCAGCAGCCCGGACAGGGTTCGGGAGCAGTTCTTC. Translation gives CASSPDRVREQFF. The V and J genes are TRBV5-1 and TRBJ2-1, with 8 bases aligning to TRBD1. The CDR3 covers 13 residues. The V gene's germline CDR1 is SGHRS and CDR2 YFSETQ. J gave up 10 bases and V 4 bases, and 7 bases lay outside the gene matches.

DNA for the CDR3: TGTGCCAGCAGCCAAGCGGGGGGGGTTGAGACCCAGTACTTC. Translated: CASSQAGGVETQYF. J is TRBJ2-5 and V is TRBV3-1; 8 bases fit TRBD2. The J segment lost 5 bases and the V segment lost 1 base, leaving 3 bases of the junction unmatched. CDR3 size: 14 residues. Germline lookup yields CDR1 LGHDT and CDR2 YNNKEL (reference sequence).

The V and J genes are TRBV7-8 and TRBJ1-1, with TRBD1 matching 7 bases. The CDR3 spans 16 residues. CDR1 and CDR2 (germline): SGHVS, FQNEAQ. Losses at the gene ends were 5 bases for V and 3 bases for J; bases not matched to a gene: 12. CDR3 nucleotides: TGTGCCAGCAGCATAAAACAGGGGATTCGCGACACTGAAGCTTTCTTT. This translates into CASSIKQGIRDTEAFF.

This chain uses TRBV3-1 with TRBJ2-5; TRBD2 matches 13 bases. Germline loops: CDR1 LGHDT, CDR2 YNNKEL (reference sequence). V trimming: 4 bases; J trimming: 4 bases; junction bases outside the gene matches: 3. This CDR3 is built from 15 residues. CDR3 nucleotide sequence: TGTGCCAGCAGCCGGACTAGCGGGGGAGGAGAGACCCAGTACTTC. It yields the protein CASSRTSGGGETQYF.

This clonotype has just a few counts. The rearrangement uses TRBV12-3 or TRBV12-4 and TRBJ1-1; TRBD1 might be the D (5 bases). V was pared by 5 bases and J by 3 bases, with 13 bases between. CDR3 length: 14 amino acids. CDR3 DNA: TGTGCCAGCAGTCCTACGACAGCTTACACTGAAGCTTTCTTT. Amino acids: CASSPTTAYTEAFF.

This clonotype was picked up many times. This chain links TRBV25-1 with TRBJ2-4; 9 bases fit TRBD2. J was trimmed by 1 base and V by 6 bases; bases with no gene match: 7. Germline V lookup: CDR1 MGHDK, CDR2 SYGVNS. The CDR3 is 16 residues long. CDR3 DNA: TGTGCCAGCAGCGAGGGTAGCGGGGGCGCCAAAAACATTCAGTACTTC. Translation: CASSEGSGGAKNIQYF.

This clonotype was detected once. Here the CDR3 DNA reads TGTGCCAGCAGCCGACATAGCGGGCAAGAGACCCAGTACTTC. It yields the protein CASSRHSGQETQYF. V usage is TRBV28 and J usage is TRBJ2-5, with 7 bases fitting TRBD2. The CDR3 totals 14 residues. Germline CDR1 reads MDHEN; CDR2 reads SYDVKM. The V segment lost 6 bases and the J segment 2 bases; nucleotides outside the gene matches: 6.

This clonotype was seen only once. The chain combines TRBV12-3 or TRBV12-4 with TRBJ1-2, with a possible D match to TRBD1 (5 bases). With 1 base removed from V and 8 bases from J, the gap between germline ends came to 8 bases. The CDR3 spans 12 residues. Here the CDR3 reads CASSLVRGGYTF. In DNA, the CDR3 is TGTGCCAGCAGTTTAGTTAGGGGCGGCTACACCTTC.

In the case of this clonotype: An end of the junction does not agree with germline; a read error may underlie this. The chain combines TRBV7-9 with TRBJ2-1, with TRBD2 matching over 9 bases. Germline loops: CDR1 SEHNR, CDR2 FQNEAQ (reference sequence). This CDR3 comprises 16 residues. The CDR3 coding sequence is TGTGCCGGCAGCTTAGCTCTAGCGGGGTCCTACAATGAGCAGTTCTTC. It is translated as CAGSLALAGSYNEQFF.

This clonotype was observed a few times. The chain employs TRBV6-2 or TRBV6-3 and TRBJ2-5; D assignment may be TRBD1 or TRBD2 (6 bases each). The CDR3 runs 13 residues. Germline loops: CDR1 MNHEY, CDR2 SVGEGT. The V gene lost 11 bases and the J gene lost 6 bases, with 19 bases spanning the gap. CDR3 region: CAGRGGNGKTQYF. CDR3 nucleotides: TGTGCCGGTCGAGGGGGGAACGGGAAGACCCAGTACTTC.

This clonotype has just a few counts. The genes are TRBV7-2 and TRBJ2-3, with no clear D. The V and J ends lost 1 base and 3 bases respectively, with 8 bases between them. There are 14 residues in the CDR3. The germline V gene has CDR1 SGHTA and CDR2 FQGNSA. The CDR3 nucleotides read TGTGCCAGCAGCTTAGGTGTGGAGACAGATACGCAGTATTTT. Its protein product is CASSLGVETDTQYF.

In this sample, this clonotype turned up a few times. This chain connects TRBV7-2 to TRBJ1-3, with D possibly TRBD1 on 5 matching bases. The V and J ends lost 2 bases and 3 bases respectively, with 14 bases between them. Germline V lookup: CDR1 SGHTA, CDR2 FQGNSA. This CDR3 region has 16 residues. The CDR3, as DNA: TGTGCCAGCAGCTTATTGGGGCAGGTCTTTGGAAACACCATATATTTT. Its translation: CASSLLGQVFGNTIYF. Full variable domain (rest looked up from reference TRBV7-2 and TRBJ1-3): GAGVSQSPSNKVTEKGKDVELRCDPISGHTALYWYRQSLGQGLEFLIYFQGNSAPDKSGLPSDRFSAERTGGSVSTLTIQRTQQEDSAVYLCASSLLGQVFGNTIYFGEGSWLTVV.

V gene TRBV5-1 combines with J gene TRBJ2-5; 11 bases are shared with TRBD2. CDR1 is SGHRS and CDR2 is YFSETQ in the germline V gene. V was clipped by 0 bases and J by 5 bases; unmatched bases: 3. The CDR3 is made up of 15 amino acids. In DNA, the CDR3 is TGCGCCAGCAGCTTGGTAGCGGGGGGGCAGGAGACCCAGTACTTC. Translation gives CASSLVAGGQETQYF. The whole variable domain, remainder taken from reference TRBV5-1 and TRBJ2-5, is KAGVTQTPRYLIKTRGQQVTLSCSPISGHRSVSWYQQTPGQGLQFLFEYFSETQRNKGNFPGRFSGRQFSNSRSEMNVSTLELGDSALYLCASSLVAGGQETQYFGPGTRLLVL.